The 30 T cell receptor beta chains given below trace back to one sample, sequenced in a study of blood T cell repertoires in COVID-19 (dated by TCRdb to about 2020). The library came from the immunoSEQ multiplex PCR assay. TCRdb stores this immuneACCESS table with in-frame sequences only. Part of the clones is absent; in the studies checked, under half of the shortfall reflects unresolved V genes, and no reason is known for the rest. In this sample the table shows more than 250,000 clones, 80% to 90% of which occur a single time. The ten largest make up under 6.5% of the sample. The specimen was peripheral blood. Receptors originate from a man aged 18 to 30 who had recovered from COVID-19.

J is TRBJ2-7 and V is TRBV28, with D tentatively TRBD2 (5 bases). Deletions cut 6 bases from V and 0 bases from J, with 12 bases between. Germline CDR1 is MDHEN and CDR2 is SYDVKM. The CDR3 extends over 14 amino acids. Here the CDR3 reads CASRYVRDSYEQYF. The CDR3 nucleotides read TGTGCCAGCAGGTATGTTCGGGACTCCTACGAGCAGTACTTC.

The rearrangement uses TRBV5-6 and TRBJ2-5; a possible D gene is TRBD1 (5 bases). CDR3 length: 13 amino acids. CDR1 and CDR2 from the germline V gene are SGHDT and YYEEEE. Trimming cost V 3 bases and J 4 bases, with 10 bases left between them. The CDR3 DNA follows: TGTGCCAGCAGCTGGGCAGGGCGAGAGACCCAGTACTTC. This encodes CASSWAGRETQYF.

A few counts support this clone. The chain is built from TRBV5-1 and TRBJ1-2; D is perhaps TRBD1 (5 bases). This CDR3 region has 15 residues. Germline CDR1 and CDR2: SGHRS and YFSETQ. V was shortened by 0 bases and J by 3 bases, with 12 bases between the two germline ends. In nucleotides, the CDR3 is TGCGCCAGCAGCTTGGCCAAGGGGTACGACTATGGCTACACCTTC. This gives the protein CASSLAKGYDYGYTF.

This chain links TRBV3-1 (or the pseudogene TRBV3-2) with TRBJ2-7; 11 bases line up with TRBD2. The CDR3 spans 14 residues. J lost 7 bases, V lost 4 bases, and 6 bases had no gene match. Germline loops: CDR1 LGHDT, CDR2 YNNKEL (reference sequence). As DNA, the CDR3 is TGTGCCAGCAGCCTAGGGGGACTAGCGGTTGAGCAGTACTTC. Translated, it gives CASSLGGLAVEQYF.

The chain uses TRBV5-1 and TRBJ1-4; D unresolved. The V end was cut by 4 bases, the J end by 6 bases, with 19 bases between. Germline lookup yields CDR1 SGHRS and CDR2 YFSETQ. CDR3 length equals 16 residues. The CDR3, as DNA: TGCGCCAGCAGCGCAGGAGCGGGAAGTAGGGATGAAAAACTGTTTTTT. This gives the protein CASSAGAGSRDEKLFF.

Written as DNA, the CDR3 is TGTGCCAGCACCCCGGGACAGGGTGCCCACGAGCAGTACTTC. It is translated as CASTPGQGAHEQYF. The gene calls are TRBV2 and TRBJ2-7, with 9 bases aligning to TRBD1. CDR1 SNHLY and CDR2 FYNNEI come from the germline V gene. V was pared by 7 bases and J by 5 bases, with 9 bases of the junction left unmatched. The CDR3 has 14 amino acids.

V gene TRBV5-1 combines with J gene TRBJ2-2; 13 bases fit TRBD2. The V gene's germline CDR1 is SGHRS and CDR2 YFSETQ. V trimming: 4 bases; J trimming: 9 bases; junction bases outside the gene matches: 9. The CDR3 totals 16 residues. CDR3 nucleotides: TGCGCCAGCAGCCCCACTAGCGGGGGGGCCGGTCGGGAGCTGTTTTTT. This sequence encodes CASSPTSGGAGRELFF.

V and J are TRBV18 and TRBJ1-1, with unresolved D. This CDR3 has 13 residues. The V end was cut by 2 bases, the J end by 1 base, with 5 bases between. CDR1 KGHSH and CDR2 LQKENI come from the germline V gene. The CDR3 sequence is CASSPNSNTEAFF. For the CDR3, the DNA is TGTGCCAGCTCACCAAACTCGAACACTGAAGCTTTCTTT.

The chain links TRBV3-1 (or the pseudogene TRBV3-2) to TRBJ1-1; D possibly corresponds to TRBD1 (6 bases). Germline CDR1 and CDR2: LGHDT and YNNKEL (reference sequence). The CDR3 is 15 amino acids. V was trimmed by 4 bases and J by 3 bases, leaving 15 bases between them. CDR3: CASSPNPGQYTEAFF. The CDR3, as DNA: TGTGCCAGCAGCCCCAACCCCGGACAGTACACTGAAGCTTTCTTT.

The V and J genes are TRBV2 and TRBJ2-3, with D tentatively TRBD1 (6 bases). CDR1 and CDR2 from the germline V gene are SNHLY and FYNNEI. The V gene lost 6 bases and the J gene lost 2 bases, with 9 bases spanning the gap. CDR3 length: 13 residues. CDR3 in amino acids: CASRDSPTDTQYF. The CDR3 DNA follows: TGTGCCAGCAGGGACAGCCCCACAGATACGCAGTATTTT. Using reference TRBV2 and TRBJ2-3 for the parts outside the CDR3, the full variable domain is EPEVTQTPSHQVTQMGQEVILRCVPISNHLYFYWYRQILGQKVEFLVSFYNNEISEKSEIFDDQFSVERPDGSNFTLKIRSTKLEDSAMYFCASRDSPTDTQYFGPGTRLTVL.

The rearrangement joins TRBV13 to TRBJ2-2; D call uncertain. Trimming left V 2 bases short and J 1 base short, with 8 bases between. Germline CDR1 PRHDT, CDR2 FYEKMQ (reference sequence). The CDR3 is 15 amino acids. CDR3: CASSLFTGNTGELFF. The CDR3 coding sequence is TGTGCCAGCAGCTTATTCACCGGGAACACCGGGGAGCTGTTTTTT.

This chain connects TRBV5-1 to TRBJ2-1; 12 nucleotides match TRBD1. Per germline, CDR1 SGHRS and CDR2 YFSETQ. After removal of 4 bases from V and 7 bases from J, the junction contained 6 bases not matched to a gene. This CDR3 has 15 residues. The CDR3 loop reads CASSTGQGAYNEQFF. Here the CDR3 DNA reads TGCGCCAGCAGCACGGGACAGGGGGCTTATAATGAGCAGTTCTTC.

This chain connects TRBV27 to TRBJ2-3; TRBD2 might be the D (6 bases). CDR1 is MNHEY and CDR2 is SMNVEV in the germline V gene (reference sequence). This CDR3 is built from 18 residues. The V gene lost 4 bases and the J gene lost 4 bases, with 24 bases spanning the gap. CDR3 nucleotides: TGTGCCAGCAGTTCCCCGACGAGAGCGGGTCAGAAACCAGATACGCAGTATTTT. It encodes CASSSPTRAGQKPDTQYF.

The chain is built from TRBV7-9 and TRBJ2-5; TRBD2 might be the D (6 bases). Germline CDR1 reads SEHNR; CDR2 reads FQNEAQ (reference sequence). V was trimmed by 2 bases and J by 1 base, leaving 14 bases between them. This CDR3 region has 16 residues. The CDR3 loop is CASSLMGGESQETQYF. CDR3 coding DNA: TGTGCCAGCAGCTTAATGGGCGGGGAGTCCCAAGAGACCCAGTACTTC.

This clone occurred once. The chain couples TRBV9 to TRBJ2-5; TRBD1 might be the D (6 bases). The CDR3 length is 15 residues. Trimming took off 0 bases at V and 5 bases at J, with 14 bases between the two ends. CDR1 SGDLS and CDR2 YYNGEE come from the germline V gene. The CDR3 loop reads CASSVGWGPEETQYF. In nucleotides, the CDR3 is TGTGCCAGCAGCGTAGGGTGGGGGCCCGAGGAGACCCAGTACTTC.

DNA for the CDR3: TGTGCCAGCAGTTCGGGGACTAGCGGGAGCTCCTACGAGCAGTACTTC. It yields the protein CASSSGTSGSSYEQYF. The rearrangement links TRBV6-5 to TRBJ2-7; 14 bases line up with TRBD2. Germline loops: CDR1 MNHEY, CDR2 SVGAGI. The CDR3 consists of 16 residues. The junction had 2 bases not matched to a gene; V was cut back by 4 bases and J by 0 bases.

The chain employs TRBV9 and TRBJ2-7; the D gene is possibly TRBD1 (5 bases). V was trimmed by 3 bases and J by 11 bases, leaving 18 bases between them. This CDR3 is built from 13 residues. The germline gives CDR1 SGDLS, CDR2 YYNGEE. The CDR3 loop is CASSAQGNAPEYF. Written as DNA, the CDR3 is TGTGCCAGCAGCGCCCAGGGCAACGCCCCGGAGTACTTC.

This chain joins TRBV14 and TRBJ1-1; D not resolved. Germline V gives CDR1 SGHDN, CDR2 FVKESK. CDR3 length equals 15 residues. Trimming pared 3 bases from V and 0 bases from J, leaving 11 bases between. CDR3 protein: CASSQYTSLNTEAFF. The CDR3 bases are TGTGCCAGCAGCCAGTACACATCCCTGAACACTGAAGCTTTCTTT.

This chain links TRBV19 with TRBJ2-1; TRBD2 agrees at 11 bases. V gave up 3 bases and J gave up 3 bases; unmatched junction bases: 4. Germline CDR1 LNHDA, CDR2 SQIVND (reference sequence). The CDR3 has 16 residues. CDR3 sequence (DNA): TGTGCCAGTAGTATCCAGGGGACTAGCGGCTACAATGAGCAGTTCTTC. Amino acids: CASSIQGTSGYNEQFF.

V and J are TRBV19 and TRBJ1-2; 9 nucleotides agree with TRBD1. CDR1 is LNHDA, CDR2 SQIVND, per germline (reference sequence). The CDR3 sequence is 15 residues long. The ends lost 1 base at V and 5 bases at J; junction bases unmatched: 5. Here the CDR3 DNA reads TGTGCCAGTAGTATAGCCGGACAGGGGATATATGGCTACACCTTC. Its translation is CASSIAGQGIYGYTF.

The chain recombines TRBV7-9 with TRBJ1-3; D gene ambiguous. With 0 bases removed from V and 3 bases from J, the gap between germline ends came to 6 bases. The germline V gene encodes CDR1 SEHNR and CDR2 FQNEAQ (reference sequence). The length of the CDR3 is 14 residues. Here the CDR3 reads CASSLAADGNTIYF. The CDR3 DNA reads TGTGCCAGCAGCTTAGCGGCGGATGGAAACACCATATATTTT.

The V and J genes are TRBV6-5 and TRBJ1-3; D is ambiguous. The V gene's germline CDR1 is MNHEY and CDR2 SVGAGI. The CDR3 totals 14 residues. The V and J ends lost 7 bases and 2 bases respectively, with 12 bases between them. Here the CDR3 DNA reads TGTGCCAGCAAAAGAGGGAATGCTGGAAACACCATATATTTT. Its translation: CASKRGNAGNTIYF.

The J gene is TRBJ2-2, the V gene TRBV7-9; 8 bases fit TRBD1. CDR1 and CDR2 (germline): SEHNR, FQNEAQ (reference sequence). This CDR3 contains 16 residues. V shed 11 bases and J 1 base; nucleotides not matched to a gene: 12. CDR3 nucleotide sequence: TGTGCCGGCACGGACAGGGCAGGGGAGAACACCGGGGAGCTGTTTTTT. Translating it yields CAGTDRAGENTGELFF.

A few counts support this clone. This chain joins TRBV3-1 (or the pseudogene TRBV3-2) and TRBJ1-2; the D gene is possibly TRBD1 (6 bases). Germline CDR1 is LGHDT and CDR2 is YNNKEL (reference sequence). CDR3 length equals 15 residues. V was clipped by 3 bases and J by 2 bases, with 13 bases between them. In DNA, the CDR3 is TGTGCCAGCAGCCATAGTGGACAGTTCAACTATGGCTACACCTTC. It is translated as CASSHSGQFNYGYTF.

The CDR3 spells CASSGLTGVYGDEQFF. The DNA of the CDR3 is TGTGCCAGCAGCGGCTTGACAGGGGTTTATGGGGATGAGCAGTTCTTC. The chain employs TRBV4-2 and TRBJ2-1; 8 nucleotides agree with TRBD1. The trim removed 5 bases at V and 8 bases at J, leaving 14 bases unmatched. This CDR3 contains 16 residues. Germline V CDR1 and CDR2: LGHNA, YNFKEQ.

The chain has TRBV5-4 and TRBJ2-3, with 10 bases lining up with TRBD2. Germline CDR1 SGHNT, CDR2 YYREEE (reference sequence). The CDR3 runs to 16 residues. V lost 4 bases, J lost 4 bases, and 9 bases stayed unmatched. CDR3 loop: CASSLRAGGPADTQYF. CDR3 DNA: TGTGCCAGCAGCCTGAGAGCGGGGGGGCCCGCAGATACGCAGTATTTT. The full variable domain, with the rest looked up from reference TRBV5-4 and TRBJ2-3, is ETGVTQSPTHLIKTRGQQVTLRCSSQSGHNTVSWYQQALGQGPQFIFQYYREEENGRGNFPPRFSGLQFPNYSSELNVNALELDDSALYLCASSLRAGGPADTQYFGPGTRLTVL.

This clone showed up just a few times. The V call is TRBV7-9, the J call TRBJ1-2, with 8 bases matching TRBD1. CDR1 is SEHNR and CDR2 is FQNEAQ in the germline V gene (reference sequence). After removal of 7 bases from V and 5 bases from J, the junction contained 9 bases not matched to a gene. The CDR3 has 14 amino acids. The CDR3 DNA follows: TGTGCCAGCACCAAGACAGGGGTTTGGTATGGCTACACCTTC. It yields the protein CASTKTGVWYGYTF.

CDR3 amino acids: CASNPPPHRATNEKLFF. As DNA, the CDR3 is TGTGCCAGCAACCCACCCCCGCACAGGGCAACTAATGAAAAACTGTTTTTT. J is TRBJ1-4 and V is TRBV6-2 or TRBV6-3, with a tentative D call TRBD1 (6 bases). The germline CDR1 and CDR2 sequences are MNHEY and SVGEGT. Trimming pared 7 bases from V and 0 bases from J, leaving 18 bases between. The CDR3 runs to 17 residues.

The chain recombines TRBV5-1 with TRBJ2-3, with 12 positions matching TRBD2. Germline V gene lookup returns CDR1 SGHRS and CDR2 YFSETQ. The trim removed 1 base at V and 1 base at J, leaving 7 bases unmatched. The CDR3 is made up of 18 amino acids. CDR3 DNA: TGCGCCAGCAGCTTGCCTAGCGGGGGGGCCGGGGGCACAGATACGCAGTATTTT. This encodes CASSLPSGGAGGTDTQYF.

This chain connects TRBV19 to TRBJ1-1, with D tentatively TRBD1 (6 bases). The germline V and J ends were trimmed by 8 bases and 4 bases, with 11 bases remaining between them. The V gene's germline CDR1 is LNHDA and CDR2 SQIVND (reference sequence). The CDR3 totals 12 residues. DNA for the CDR3: TGTGCCAGTCAACAGGGTAGCACTGAAGCTTTCTTT. Translated: CASQQGSTEAFF.